This T cell receptor beta chain was profiled in a study of identical twins. About this clonotype itself: The antigen remains undetermined.

Study-wide findings and caveats: Invariant cells of the MAIT and iNKT types might have partly distorted the zero-insertion analyses. The study found that models underestimated out-of-frame TCR alpha sharing in monozygotic twins.

TCRdb re-called the 5' RACE reads with MiXCR, one entry per CDR3 protein. The data show roughly 230,000 distinct CDR3 sequences, around 8.8% seen once. The CDR3 sequence is 16 residues long. V was trimmed by 6 bases and J by 1 base, leaving 17 bases between them. Germline V lookup: CDR1 MNHNS, CDR2 SASEGT. These sequences were also reported in another study, on yellow fever vaccine responses in identical twins.

The V and J genes are TRBV6-1 and TRBJ2-3; D may be TRBD1 (6 bases). This TCR came from a young woman in good health. The sample consisted of CD8+ T cells sorted from blood. The CDR3: CASRPIRTARTDTQYF. The DNA of the CDR3 is TGTGCCAGCAGACCAATCCGGACAGCCCGCACAGATACGCAGTATTTT.